Included here is one T cell receptor beta chain sequence, with context. What it recognizes is unknown. Stated time point: new active TB diagnosis, blood taken before or within 7 days of starting treatment. Assay used: immunoSEQ multiplex PCR; TCRdb lists only in-frame clones, some missing. The top ten hold about 1.5% of the sample, which has around 49,000 clones, roughly 96% seen once. This specimen comes from a study of T cells in tuberculosis. Broader study findings: Shorter CDR3-alpha in active tuberculosis partly drove smaller distances.

The CDR3 consists of 16 residues. CDR1 and CDR2 (germline): SGHTA, FQGNSA. V was clipped by 5 bases and J by 0 bases; unmatched bases: 10. The specimen comprised PBMCs, sampled at tuberculosis diagnosis. The rearrangement joins TRBV7-2 to TRBJ2-7; 7 positions agree with TRBD2. The TCR comes from an adult with tuberculosis. The CDR3 spells CASSGRLALFSYEQYF. In DNA, the CDR3 is TGTGCCAGCAGCGGGAGACTAGCTCTATTCTCCTACGAGCAGTACTTC. The complete variable domain, with remaining parts taken from reference TRBV7-2 and TRBJ2-7, reads GAGVSQSPSNKVTEKGKDVELRCDPISGHTALYWYRQSLGQGLEFLIYFQGNSAPDKSGLPSDRFSAERTGGSVSTLTIQRTQQEDSAVYLCASSGRLALFSYEQYFGPGTRLTVT.